The sequence of this T cell receptor (beta chain) was determined in a study of T-cell reconstitution after alpha-beta-depleted transplantation in children. This CDR3 has 13 residues. With 7 bases removed from V and 2 bases from J, the gap between germline ends came to 13 bases. Germline CDR1 reads DFQATT; CDR2 reads SNEGSKA (reference sequence). Unique molecular identifiers were built into the TCRbeta library. TCRdb analysed the PCR reads with MiXCR anew, one entry per CDR3 protein. The sample records about 510,000 distinct CDR3 sequences, approximately 10% being singletons. This clonotype was recorded at least ten times.

Material: PBMCs, mostly from graft donor cells, obtained 180 days after TCRalphabeta/CD19-depleted stem cell transplant. The clonotype comes from a female patient aged 2 to 10 who had a stem cell transplant for aplastic anemia, so the T cells may come from the graft donor. The J gene is TRBJ2-3, the V gene TRBV20-1; D may be TRBD2 (5 bases). CDR3 nucleotides: TGCAGTGTTAAGGGAGTATCCACAGATACGCAGTATTTT. Its translation is CSVKGVSTDTQYF.